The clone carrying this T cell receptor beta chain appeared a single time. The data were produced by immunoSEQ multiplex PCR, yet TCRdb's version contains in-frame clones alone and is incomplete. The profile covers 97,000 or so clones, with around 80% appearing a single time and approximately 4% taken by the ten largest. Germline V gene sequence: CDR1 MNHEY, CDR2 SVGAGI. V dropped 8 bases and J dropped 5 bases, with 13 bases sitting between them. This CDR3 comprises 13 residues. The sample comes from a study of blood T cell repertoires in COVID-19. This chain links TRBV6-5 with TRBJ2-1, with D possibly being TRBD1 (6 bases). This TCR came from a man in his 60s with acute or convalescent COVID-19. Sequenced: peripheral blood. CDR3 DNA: TGTGCCAGCCTAGGACAGAGAAACAATGAGCAGTTCTTC. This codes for CASLGQRNNEQFF.